This entry lists 22 T cell receptor beta chains sequenced from one sample in a study of blood T cells in healthy people across ages. With a J-beta primer mix and a sample-barcoded 5' primer, a second PCR ran about 7 to 11 cycles. MiXCR, run by TCRdb on the 5' RACE reads, gives a single entry per CDR3 protein. The table lists 650,000 to 900,000 distinct CDR3 sequences, around 62% of them singletons. The sequenced sample consisted of blood. All receptors come from a man in his thirties or forties in good health.

V is TRBV7-3 and J is TRBJ2-3, with a possible D match to TRBD2 (5 bases). V lost 8 bases and J lost 9, with 15 bases in between. The CDR3 extends over 12 amino acids. Per germline, CDR1 SGHTA and CDR2 FQGTGA. The CDR3 loop is CASGWGVETQYF. As DNA, the CDR3 is TGTGCCAGCGGCTGGGGAGTAGAGACGCAGTATTTT. Filled out from reference TRBV7-3 and TRBJ2-3, the complete variable domain reads GAGVSQTPSNKVTEKGKYVELRCDPISGHTALYWYRQSLGQGPEFLIYFQGTGAADDSGLPNDRFFAVRPEGSVSTLKIQRTERGDSAVYLCASGWGVETQYFGPGTRLTVL.

The CDR3 reads CSGDRSSYEQYF. CDR3 bases: TGCAGTGGCGATCGTAGCTCCTACGAGCAGTACTTC. The rearrangement uses TRBV20-1 and TRBJ2-7; D call uncertain. From germline, CDR1 is DFQATT and CDR2 SNEGSKA (reference sequence). The CDR3 runs 12 residues. The V and J ends lost 7 bases and 0 bases respectively, with 10 bases between them.

This clonotype occurred once. V gene TRBV7-2 combines with J gene TRBJ1-4, with D maybe TRBD1 (6 bases). The germline V and J ends were trimmed by 8 bases and 4 bases, with 14 bases remaining between them. This CDR3 region has 14 residues. CDR1 is SGHTA, CDR2 FQGNSA, per germline. CDR3 bases: TGTGCCAGCGGGAGGACAGACCTTAATGAAAAACTGTTTTTT. This codes for CASGRTDLNEKLFF.

V gene TRBV27 combines with J gene TRBJ2-3; D is possibly TRBD1 (6 bases). Looked up from germline, CDR1 is MNHEY and CDR2 is SMNVEV (reference sequence). V lost 5 bases to trimming and J lost 2 bases, with 17 bases between them. This CDR3 spans 16 amino acids. The CDR3, as DNA: TGTGCCAGCAGTCCCCTCCAGGGGTCGTCCACAGATACGCAGTATTTT. It codes for CASSPLQGSSTDTQYF.

V gene TRBV14 combines with J gene TRBJ1-4, with 9 bases matching TRBD1. V shed 3 bases, J shed 7 bases, and the junction held 9 bases outside the gene matches. Germline-derived CDR1 and CDR2 are SGHDN and FVKESK. This CDR3 region has 16 residues. CDR3 DNA sequence: TGTGCCAGCAGCCACCCTGCGACAGGGGGGAGTGAAAAACTGTTTTTT. This gives the protein CASSHPATGGSEKLFF.

The CDR3 is CSAGQGYHGGAPYEQYF. The CDR3 region has the DNA TGCAGTGCAGGACAGGGATATCATGGGGGGGCTCCCTACGAGCAGTACTTC. The chain combines TRBV20-1 with TRBJ2-7, with D possibly being TRBD1 (8 bases). The CDR3 contains 17 residues. V was shortened by 6 bases and J by 2 bases, with 26 bases between the two germline ends. CDR1 DFQATT and CDR2 SNEGSKA come from the germline V gene (reference sequence).

The V gene is TRBV9, the J gene TRBJ2-1, with a weak D call TRBD2 (6 bases). V shed 4 bases and J shed 6 bases, with 17 bases lying between them. There are 15 residues in the CDR3. Per germline, CDR1 SGDLS and CDR2 YYNGEE. CDR3 loop: CASSPSSVLGNEQFF. The CDR3 bases are TGTGCCAGCAGCCCGTCTAGCGTCCTGGGCAATGAGCAGTTCTTC.

This clonotype was counted a few times. The CDR3 nucleotides read TGTGCCAGTCTTCGGGCGGGGCTCGGGAATGAGCAGTTCTTC. It is translated as CASLRAGLGNEQFF. J is TRBJ2-1 and V is TRBV27; perhaps TRBD2 as D (6 bases). The CDR3 has 14 amino acids. The ends were cut back, 9 bases at V and 7 bases at J, with 19 bases in the middle. Germline CDR1 MNHEY, CDR2 SMNVEV (reference sequence).

The chain couples TRBV7-2 to TRBJ2-7, with D tentatively TRBD1 (6 bases). The CDR3 loop spans 14 amino acids. CDR1 SGHTA and CDR2 FQGNSA come from the germline V gene. The germline V and J ends were trimmed by 3 bases and 3 bases, with 12 bases remaining between them. This CDR3 is CASSFPGTNYEQYF. The CDR3 DNA reads as TGTGCCAGCAGCTTTCCCGGGACAAACTACGAGCAGTACTTC.

This clonotype was recorded once. The rearrangement uses TRBV9 and TRBJ1-4; D remains unclear. Germline CDR1 and CDR2: SGDLS and YYNGEE. The CDR3 consists of 16 residues. The V end was cut by 0 bases, the J end by 1 base, with 10 bases between. CDR3 DNA: TGTGCCAGCAGCGTAGGACAACAGTTAACTAATGAAAAACTGTTTTTT. This gives the protein CASSVGQQLTNEKLFF.

CDR3 coding DNA: TGTGCCACCTACGAGCCCTGGGGCAGCTACGAGCAGTACTTC. This sequence encodes CATYEPWGSYEQYF. V and J are TRBV6-1 and TRBJ2-5, with D possibly being TRBD1 (5 bases). TRBJ2-7 explains the end of the DNA better; the J call may be wrong. The CDR3 is 14 residues long. CDR1 is MNHNS, CDR2 SASEGT, per germline.

CDR3 loop: CASSFLRGGLEQFF. CDR3 sequence (DNA): TGTGCCAGCAGCTTTTTGCGGGGGGGCCTGGAGCAGTTCTTC. The chain has TRBV7-9 and TRBJ2-1; 9 bases line up with TRBD2. Trimming at V came to 3 bases and at J to 10 bases, leaving 7 bases not matched to a gene. Germline loops: CDR1 SEHNR, CDR2 FQNEAQ (reference sequence). CDR3 length: 14 residues. Supplemented by reference TRBV7-9 and TRBJ2-1, the full variable domain reads DTGVSQNPRHKITKRGQNVTFRCDPISEHNRLYWYRQTLGQGPEFLTYFQNEAQLEKSRLLSDRFSAERPKGSFSTLEIQRTEQGDSAMYLCASSFLRGGLEQFFGPGTRLTVL.

Only a few counts were recorded for this clonotype. The V and J genes are TRBV4-2 and TRBJ2-3; D is undetermined. Germline CDR1 and CDR2: LGHNA and YNFKEQ. V lost 1 base and J 0 bases, leaving 8 bases between the germline ends. The CDR3 extends over 15 amino acids. CDR3 in amino acids: CASSQGGGSTDTQYF. CDR3 nucleotides: TGTGCCAGCAGCCAAGGTGGCGGAAGCACAGATACGCAGTATTTT.

The rearrangement joins TRBV7-6 to TRBJ2-5; 12 nucleotides align to TRBD1. The CDR3 covers 15 residues. Germline assignment: CDR1 SGHVS and CDR2 FNYEAQ. V gave up 4 bases and J gave up 5 bases; unmatched junction bases: 5. The CDR3 bases are TGTGCCAGCAGCTCCGGGACAGGGGGCCCGGAGACCCAGTACTTC. This sequence encodes CASSSGTGGPETQYF.

This clonotype turned up a few times. This chain uses TRBV10-3 with TRBJ1-6; no definite D call. The V gene's germline CDR1 is ENHRY and CDR2 SYGVKD. Trimming pared 7 bases from V and 6 bases from J, leaving 10 bases between. This CDR3 contains 13 residues. This CDR3 is CAIKWETNSPLHF. CDR3 nucleotides: TGTGCCATCAAATGGGAGACTAATTCACCCCTCCACTTT.

This clonotype was counted between two and nine times. This chain connects TRBV29-1 to TRBJ2-5; no clear D gene. With 4 bases removed from V and 5 bases from J, the gap between germline ends came to 11 bases. This CDR3 spans 12 amino acids. Germline V CDR1 and CDR2: SQVTM, ANQGSEA. CDR3 sequence (DNA): TGCAGCGTTGGAAGCTATAGGGAGACCCAGTACTTC. It is translated as CSVGSYRETQYF.

The CDR3 here is CSATRVVQDTQYF. CDR3 in DNA: TGCAGTGCTACCAGGGTAGTACAGGATACGCAGTATTTT. V is TRBV20-1 and J is TRBJ2-3; perhaps TRBD1 as D (5 bases). CDR3 length: 13 amino acids. Trimming cost V 4 bases and J 6 bases, with 14 bases left between them. CDR1 and CDR2 from the germline V gene are DFQATT and SNEGSKA (reference sequence).

J is TRBJ2-3 and V is TRBV29-1; the D is unclear. V lost 3 bases and J lost 0, with 16 bases in between. Per germline, CDR1 SQVTM and CDR2 ANQGSEA. The CDR3 extends over 16 amino acids. The CDR3 reads CSVEGTKQASTDTQYF. The DNA of the CDR3 is TGCAGCGTTGAGGGTACAAAGCAAGCTAGCACAGATACGCAGTATTTT.

This clonotype appeared once. The chain links TRBV7-3 to TRBJ2-1; 10 bases align to TRBD2. CDR3 length: 16 residues. CDR1 is SGHTA and CDR2 is FQGTGA in the germline V gene. V shed 5 bases and J 3 bases; nucleotides not matched to a gene: 7. Here the CDR3 reads CASSPQLAGGYNEQFF. DNA of the CDR3: TGTGCCAGCAGCCCCCAATTAGCGGGGGGCTACAATGAGCAGTTCTTC.

V and J are TRBV15 and TRBJ1-2; D gene unclear. V lost 3 bases, J lost 8 bases, and 22 bases lay in between. This CDR3 spans 16 amino acids. Germline V lookup: CDR1 LNHNV, CDR2 YYDKDF (reference sequence). The CDR3 nucleotides are TGTGCCACCAGCAGGCCTGAGAGACCCCCAGTTCGGGGCTACACCTTC. It codes for CATSRPERPPVRGYTF.

The chain carries TRBV28 and TRBJ1-2, with D hard to call. CDR1 and CDR2 from the germline V gene are MDHEN and SYDVKM. Trimming took off 6 bases at V and 4 bases at J, with 15 bases between the two ends. CDR3 length: 14 residues. The chain's CDR3 is CASSTHRRIYGYTF. Written as DNA, the CDR3 is TGTGCCAGCAGCACCCACCGGCGAATCTATGGCTACACCTTC.

The rearrangement uses TRBV20-1 and TRBJ2-6, with unresolved D. Germline CDR1 and CDR2: DFQATT and SNEGSKA (reference sequence). Trimming shortened V by 6 bases and J by 4 bases, and 10 bases separated the two germline ends. The CDR3 loop spans 13 amino acids. CDR3 DNA sequence: TGCAGTGCCCCGATGCCCGGGGCCAACGTCCTGACTTTC. Protein: CSAPMPGANVLTF.